The TCR beta chain described here comes from a study of CD8 T cells in ankylosing spondylitis. This CDR3 comprises 16 residues. Germline V gene lookup returns CDR1 LGHNA and CDR2 YNFKEQ. V was cut by 0 bases and J by 3 bases, with 14 bases left in between. Making use of molecular barcodes, quantitative 5'-RACE generated TCR beta libraries. TCRdb passed the 5' RACE reads through MiXCR, listing each CDR3 protein once. The table shows fewer than 650,000 distinct CDR3 sequences, with more than 9.5% occurring only once. Study conclusions and caveats: In the blood and synovial fluid of reactive arthritis, some motif variants had been previously reported. Disease-associated clones were CD8+ and fairly uncommon in peripheral blood. Typical of ankylosing spondylitis blood, it appeared, was a TCR beta motif of eight highly homologous variants.

This clonotype has a count of ten or more. Its matching antigen is unknown. The chain recombines TRBV4-2 with TRBJ1-2; the D is unclear. The sample taken for sequencing was blood, either unsorted or a sorted T cell fraction (not recorded which). The receptor was derived from a male donor with ankylosing spondylitis. The CDR3 DNA sequence: TGTGCCAGCAGCCAAGAGCGGAGGGCGAAGGACTATGGCTACACCTTC. Translated: CASSQERRAKDYGYTF.